Included here is one TCR beta chain sequence, with context. V was shortened by 2 bases and J by 6 bases, with 10 bases between the two germline ends. Germline CDR1 is SGDLS and CDR2 is YYNGEE. CDR3 length: 13 residues. Sequencing was performed with immunoSEQ multiplex PCR; in TCRdb, only in-frame clones are kept and a portion is missing. The table has about 150,000 clones, about 87% seen once; the top ten hold approximately 9%. This sample is part of a study of T cell responses to AZD1222 COVID-19 vaccine. The sample consisted of peripheral blood, taken 28 days after the second AZD1222 dose. This rearrangement joins TRBV9 to TRBJ2-3; no reliable D call. This clonotype was sampled from an adult who received the AZD1222 COVID-19 vaccine. In DNA, the CDR3 is TGTGCCAGCAGCGTCCGGCCTGAGGATACGCAGTATTTT. Protein product: CASSVRPEDTQYF.